These 19 T cell receptor beta chains came from one sample sequenced in a study of blood T cell repertoires in COVID-19. Measured with immunoSEQ multiplex PCR; TCRdb has only the in-frame clones, and not every one. The table lists fewer than 350,000 clones, roughly 90% of them singletons. Sequenced: peripheral blood. The receptors originated from a man between 18 and 29 years old with active or convalescent COVID-19.

This clone was observed once. The chain is built from TRBV27 and TRBJ2-7, with 7 bases fitting TRBD1. Germline V gene sequence: CDR1 MNHEY, CDR2 SMNVEV (reference sequence). The CDR3 covers 14 residues. The trim removed 6 bases at V and 6 bases at J, leaving 11 bases unmatched. This CDR3 reads CASSPTGVMGEQYF. The CDR3 DNA reads as TGTGCCAGCAGCCCCACAGGGGTAATGGGCGAGCAGTACTTC.

The chain links TRBV4-1 to TRBJ1-6; 8 bases align to TRBD1. The germline gives CDR1 MGHRA, CDR2 YSYEKL. V gave up 4 bases and J gave up 9 bases; unmatched junction bases: 5. This CDR3 has 14 amino acids. CDR3 region: CASSPDRGGSPLHF. DNA for the CDR3: TGCGCCAGCAGCCCCGACAGGGGTGGTTCACCCCTCCACTTT.

The chain carries TRBV13 and TRBJ2-5; 9 positions match TRBD1. CDR1 is PRHDT, CDR2 FYEKMQ, per germline (reference sequence). V shed 5 bases, J shed 3 bases, and the junction held 7 bases outside the gene matches. The CDR3 spans 15 residues. Here the CDR3 DNA reads TGTGCCAGCAGCCCCATGGGACAGGGAAAAGAGACCCAGTACTTC. Protein: CASSPMGQGKETQYF.

The V call is TRBV6-5, the J call TRBJ2-1; TRBD2 agrees at 9 bases. Germline values: CDR1 MNHEY, CDR2 SVGAGI. With V trimmed by 8 bases and J by 8 bases, 7 bases remained unmatched. The CDR3 length is 13 residues. The CDR3 nucleotides read TGTGCCAGCGCGGGGGGGGACTGGGATGAGCAGTTCTTC. This encodes CASAGGDWDEQFF.

The genes are TRBV2 and TRBJ2-1; TRBD2 matches at 8 bases. This CDR3 has 13 residues. The V segment lost 6 bases and the J segment 9 bases; nucleotides outside the gene matches: 7. Germline-derived CDR1 and CDR2 are SNHLY and FYNNEI. In nucleotides, the CDR3 is TGTGCCAGCAGGAGCGGGGGTCCGGGTGAGCAGTTCTTC. Translated, it gives CASRSGGPGEQFF.

The chain has TRBV5-5 and TRBJ1-2, with D possibly TRBD1 on 6 matching bases. CDR3 length equals 14 residues. Germline CDR1 and CDR2: SGHKS and YYEKEE (reference sequence). V was trimmed by 4 bases and J by 3 bases, leaving 13 bases between them. The CDR3 nucleotides are TGTGCCAGCAGCCATAACAGGGATTACTATGGCTACACCTTC. Residues: CASSHNRDYYGYTF.

Concerning this clone: The junction departs from the called germline gene at one end, perhaps through a read error. This chain connects TRBV29-1 to TRBJ1-2, with TRBD1 as a possible D gene (5 bases). This CDR3 is 13 amino acids long. Germline V gene data show CDR1 as SQVTM and CDR2 as ANQGSEA. The CDR3 nucleotides read TGCAGCGTAGATACCGGGACGGACTACGGCTACACCTTC. This gives the protein CSVDTGTDYGYTF. Combining the CDR3 with reference TRBV29-1 and TRBJ1-2 gives the whole variable domain SAVISQKPSRDICQRGTSLTIQCQVDSQVTMMFWYRQQPGQSLTLIATANQGSEATYESGFVIDKFPISRPNLTFSTLTVSNMSPEDSSIYLCSVDTGTDYGYTFGSGTRLTVV.

V is TRBV3-1 (or the pseudogene TRBV3-2) and J is TRBJ2-7; 11 positions match TRBD1. The CDR3 covers 18 residues. Germline CDR1 LGHDT, CDR2 YNNKEL (reference sequence). Unmatched junction bases numbered 17, after V lost 4 bases and J lost 6 bases. Here the CDR3 DNA reads TGTGCCAGCAGCCCCTATATCCGGACAGGGGGCGCGATATCCGAGCAGTACTTC. Amino acid sequence: CASSPYIRTGGAISEQYF.

The CDR3 nucleotides are TGCGCCAGCAGCCGAAGCCGGGACATTGGCACTGAAGCTTTCTTT. Amino acids: CASSRSRDIGTEAFF. The genes are TRBV5-1 and TRBJ1-1; D may be TRBD1 (6 bases). Germline CDR1 is SGHRS and CDR2 is YFSETQ. V was cut by 4 bases and J by 4 bases, with 17 bases left in between. The CDR3 loop spans 15 amino acids.

This clone was counted a single time. The rearrangement links TRBV6-6 to TRBJ2-2, with 7 nucleotides matching TRBD1. Germline CDR1 MNHNY, CDR2 SVGAGI (reference sequence). Trimming removed 6 bases from V and 0 bases from J; junction bases left unmatched: 7. The CDR3 runs to 16 residues. CDR3 coding DNA: TGTGCCAGCAGCCACGCCGGGACAGCGAACACCGGGGAGCTGTTTTTT. It translates to CASSHAGTANTGELFF.

This clone was seen a few times. J is TRBJ2-3 and V is TRBV14; 7 bases fit TRBD2. Per germline, CDR1 SGHDN and CDR2 FVKESK. CDR3 length equals 14 residues. The junction had 4 bases not matched to a gene; V was cut back by 1 base and J by 6 bases. This chain's CDR3 is CASSQVREVDTQYF. CDR3 sequence (DNA): TGTGCCAGCAGCCAAGTCCGGGAGGTGGATACGCAGTATTTT.

This chain uses TRBV12-5 with TRBJ2-7; 7 positions agree with TRBD1. The CDR3 extends over 15 amino acids. J gave up 6 bases and V 1 base, and 9 bases lay outside the gene matches. In germline, CDR1 is LGHNT, CDR2 FRNRAP. The CDR3: CASGLGTDREPEQYF. In nucleotides, the CDR3 is TGTGCTAGTGGTTTGGGCACCGACAGGGAACCCGAGCAGTACTTC.

CDR3 sequence reads: CAISDQNGAYEQYF. Here the CDR3 DNA reads TGTGCCATCAGTGATCAAAACGGGGCCTACGAGCAGTACTTC. The V call is TRBV10-3, the J call TRBJ2-7; weak D call: TRBD2 (5 bases). Deletions cut 3 bases from V and 2 bases from J, with 11 bases between. The CDR3 runs to 14 residues. The germline CDR1 and CDR2 sequences are ENHRY and SYGVKD.

The chain carries TRBV27 and TRBJ1-2; no clear D. CDR1 and CDR2 (germline): MNHEY, SMNVEV (reference sequence). With 5 bases removed from V and 3 bases from J, the gap between germline ends came to 16 bases. The length of the CDR3 is 15 residues. CDR3: CASSPRGFGDYGYTF. The CDR3 nucleotides read TGTGCCAGCAGTCCCCGCGGGTTTGGGGACTATGGCTACACCTTC.

The rearrangement joins TRBV14 to TRBJ1-2; 9 nucleotides align to TRBD1. This CDR3 is 17 amino acids long. Germline CDR1 is SGHDN and CDR2 is FVKESK. The V gene end was trimmed by 1 base and the J gene end by 2 bases; junction bases not matched to a gene: 8. In DNA form, the CDR3 reads TGTGCCAGCAGCCAAGTTCGCCGGGACAGGGACAACTATGGCTACACCTTC. Its translation is CASSQVRRDRDNYGYTF.

The genes are TRBV5-1 and TRBJ2-1; possibly TRBD1 for D (6 bases). The CDR3 runs 16 residues. Germline V gene sequence: CDR1 SGHRS, CDR2 YFSETQ. With 0 bases removed from V and 6 bases from J, the gap between germline ends came to 16 bases. CDR3 protein: CASSLETGLRANEQFF. DNA of the CDR3: TGCGCCAGCAGCTTGGAGACAGGTCTCAGGGCCAATGAGCAGTTCTTC.

This clone was counted between two and nine times. V and J are TRBV4-1 and TRBJ1-2; 7 nucleotides match TRBD1. V lost 3 bases to trimming and J lost 4 bases; unmatched junction nucleotides: 8. The germline CDR1 and CDR2 sequences are MGHRA and YSYEKL. This CDR3 is built from 15 residues. CDR3 nucleotides: TGCGCCAGCAGCCAGGACCAAGAGGGGGCCTATGGCTACACCTTC. The encoded protein is CASSQDQEGAYGYTF.

CDR3 coding DNA: TGTGCCAGCAGCGGAGCTCGGGGGACTTACACAGATACGCAGTATTTT. Protein sequence: CASSGARGTYTDTQYF. V and J are TRBV9 and TRBJ2-3; D is perhaps TRBD2 (6 bases). The CDR3 length is 16 residues. Germline V lookup: CDR1 SGDLS, CDR2 YYNGEE. V was cut by 3 bases and J by 2 bases, with 16 bases left in between.

The rearrangement uses TRBV2 and TRBJ1-1, with D unresolved. CDR3 length: 14 residues. The V gene's germline CDR1 is SNHLY and CDR2 FYNNEI. Deletions cut 4 bases from V and 3 bases from J, with 12 bases between. The CDR3 loop reads CASSARIGDTEAFF. As DNA, the CDR3 is TGTGCCAGCAGTGCCAGGATAGGTGACACTGAAGCTTTCTTT.